The entry below gives a single TCR beta chain sequence along with its context. One junction end disagrees with the germline gene, perhaps due to a read error. RNA transcripts yielded amplified TCR beta CDR3 regions. The HTBI primer set drove a first-round RT-PCR of the TCR CDR3. MiXCR, applied by TCRdb to the multiplex PCR reads, yields one record per CDR3 protein. The sample has approximately 700,000 distinct CDR3 sequences, about 45% seen once. The data belong to a study of T cells in Graves' hyperthyroidism and ophthalmopathy. This receptor was identified in an adult man with Graves' disease, either hyperthyroidism or ophthalmopathy (not recorded which). Sequencing was done on a sample of peripheral blood or thyroid tissue (not recorded which).

The CDR3 here is CASSFGRSNTEALF. The CDR3 DNA follows: TGTGCCAGCAGCTTCGGGAGGTCTAACACTGAAGCTCTCTTT. V gene TRBV11-1 combines with J gene TRBJ1-1, with unresolved D. The CDR3 totals 14 residues. Germline V CDR1 and CDR2: SGHAT, FQDESV (reference sequence).